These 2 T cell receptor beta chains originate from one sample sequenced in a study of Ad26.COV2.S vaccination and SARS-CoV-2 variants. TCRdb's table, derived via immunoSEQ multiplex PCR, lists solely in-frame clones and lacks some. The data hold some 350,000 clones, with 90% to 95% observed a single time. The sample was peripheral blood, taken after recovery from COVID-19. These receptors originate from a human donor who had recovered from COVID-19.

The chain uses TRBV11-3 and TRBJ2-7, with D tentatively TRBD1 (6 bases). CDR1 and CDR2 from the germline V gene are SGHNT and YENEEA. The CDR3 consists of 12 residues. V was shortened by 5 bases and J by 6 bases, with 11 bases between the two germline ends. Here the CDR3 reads CASSRQGTEQYF. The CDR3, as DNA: TGTGCCAGCAGCCGCCAGGGGACCGAGCAGTACTTC.

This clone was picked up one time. The CDR3 sequence is CATHPGTGPHEQYF. Written as DNA, the CDR3 is TGTGCCACGCACCCCGGGACAGGGCCCCACGAGCAGTACTTC. This chain connects TRBV28 to TRBJ2-7, with TRBD1 matching 9 bases. This CDR3 has 14 amino acids. Germline V gene data show CDR1 as MDHEN and CDR2 as SYDVKM. The V gene end was trimmed by 10 bases and the J gene end by 5 bases; junction bases not matched to a gene: 12. Based on the CDR3 plus reference TRBV28 and TRBJ2-7, the full variable domain is DVKVTQSSRYLVKRTGEKVFLECVQDMDHENMFWYRQDPGLGLRLIYFSYDVKMKEKGDIPEGYSVSREKKERFSLILESASTNQTSMYLCATHPGTGPHEQYFGPGTRLTVT.